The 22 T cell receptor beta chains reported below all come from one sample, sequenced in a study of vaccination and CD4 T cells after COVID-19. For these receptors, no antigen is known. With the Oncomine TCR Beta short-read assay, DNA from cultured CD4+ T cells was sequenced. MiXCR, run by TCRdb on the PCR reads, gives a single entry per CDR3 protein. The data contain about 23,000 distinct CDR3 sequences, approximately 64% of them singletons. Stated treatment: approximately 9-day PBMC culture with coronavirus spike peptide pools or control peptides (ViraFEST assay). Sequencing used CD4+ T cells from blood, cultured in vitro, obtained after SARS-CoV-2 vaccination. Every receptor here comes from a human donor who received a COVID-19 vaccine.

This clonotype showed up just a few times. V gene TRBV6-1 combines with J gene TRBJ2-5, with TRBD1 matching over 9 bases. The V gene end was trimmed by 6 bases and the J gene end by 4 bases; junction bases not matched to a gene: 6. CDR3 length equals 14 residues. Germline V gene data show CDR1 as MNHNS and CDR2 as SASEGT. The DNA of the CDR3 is TGTGCCAGCAGCCTTGACAGGGGGGGAGAGACCCAGTACTTC. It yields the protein CASSLDRGGETQYF.

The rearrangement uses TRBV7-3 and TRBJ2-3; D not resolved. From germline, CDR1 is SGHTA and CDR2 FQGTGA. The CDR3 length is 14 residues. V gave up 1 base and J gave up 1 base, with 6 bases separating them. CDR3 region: CASSLISGTDTQYF. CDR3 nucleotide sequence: TGTGCCAGCAGCTTAATATCTGGCACAGATACGCAGTATTTT.

The CDR3 loop is CASSLRDRVLNRGYTF. For the CDR3, the DNA is TGTGCCAGTAGTCTCCGGGACAGGGTTTTGAATCGGGGCTACACCTTC. The chain links TRBV19 to TRBJ1-2, with TRBD1 matching over 9 bases. CDR3 length: 16 residues. Germline V CDR1 and CDR2: LNHDA, SQIVND (reference sequence). V shed 5 bases and J 8 bases; nucleotides not matched to a gene: 15.

The CDR3 nucleotides read TGTGCCAGTAGTAGGGGAATCAATCAGCCCCAGCATTTT. This encodes CASSRGINQPQHF. The chain recombines TRBV19 with TRBJ1-5; D remains ambiguous. The V end lost 4 bases, the J end lost 3 bases, and 7 bases lay between the germline ends. The germline gives CDR1 LNHDA, CDR2 SQIVND (reference sequence). The CDR3 contains 13 residues.

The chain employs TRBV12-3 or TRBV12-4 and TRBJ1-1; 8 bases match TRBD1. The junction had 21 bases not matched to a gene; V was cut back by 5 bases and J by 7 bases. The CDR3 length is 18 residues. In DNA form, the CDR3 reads TGTGCCAGCAGTCCCGAAAAGGACAGGGCCTATGGTCCCGTTGAAGCTTTCTTT. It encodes CASSPEKDRAYGPVEAFF.

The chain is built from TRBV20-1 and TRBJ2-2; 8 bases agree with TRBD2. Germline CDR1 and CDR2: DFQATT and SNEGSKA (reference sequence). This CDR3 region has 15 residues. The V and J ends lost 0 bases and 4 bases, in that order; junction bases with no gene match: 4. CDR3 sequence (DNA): TGCAGTGCTAGAGATCTTAGCGGGGTCACCGGGGAGCTGTTTTTT. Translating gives CSARDLSGVTGELFF.

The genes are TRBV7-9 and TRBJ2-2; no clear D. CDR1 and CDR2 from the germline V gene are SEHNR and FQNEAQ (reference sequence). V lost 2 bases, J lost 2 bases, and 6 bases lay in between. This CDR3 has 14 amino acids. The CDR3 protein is CASSLFGNTGELFF. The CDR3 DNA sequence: TGTGCCAGCAGCTTATTTGGCAACACCGGGGAGCTGTTTTTT.

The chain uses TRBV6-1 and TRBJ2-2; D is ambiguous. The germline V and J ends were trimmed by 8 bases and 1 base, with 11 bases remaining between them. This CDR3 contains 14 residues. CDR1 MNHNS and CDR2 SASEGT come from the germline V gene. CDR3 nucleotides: TGTGCCAGCGAGGATACCGGGAACACCGGGGAGCTGTTTTTT. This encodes CASEDTGNTGELFF.

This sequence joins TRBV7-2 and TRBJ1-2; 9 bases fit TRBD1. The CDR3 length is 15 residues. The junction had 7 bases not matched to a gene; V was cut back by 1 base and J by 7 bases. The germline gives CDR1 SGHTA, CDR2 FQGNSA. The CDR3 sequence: CASSLEPTGGRGYTF. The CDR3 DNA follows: TGTGCCAGCAGCTTAGAACCCACAGGGGGCCGTGGCTACACCTTC.

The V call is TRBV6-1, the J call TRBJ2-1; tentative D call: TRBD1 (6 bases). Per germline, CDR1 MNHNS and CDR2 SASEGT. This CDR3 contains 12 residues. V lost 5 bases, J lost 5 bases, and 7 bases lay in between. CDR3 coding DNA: TGTGCCAGCAGTCGGACAGACAATGAGCAGTTCTTC. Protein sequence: CASSRTDNEQFF.

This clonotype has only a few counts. CDR3 bases: TGTGCCAGTAGTATGTACAGGGGTTTCTACGAGCAGTACTTC. Translation gives CASSMYRGFYEQYF. V is TRBV19 and J is TRBJ2-7, with TRBD1 matching 7 bases. The CDR3 totals 14 residues. Trimming at V came to 3 bases and at J to 3 bases, leaving 5 bases not matched to a gene. Germline V gene sequence: CDR1 LNHDA, CDR2 SQIVND (reference sequence).

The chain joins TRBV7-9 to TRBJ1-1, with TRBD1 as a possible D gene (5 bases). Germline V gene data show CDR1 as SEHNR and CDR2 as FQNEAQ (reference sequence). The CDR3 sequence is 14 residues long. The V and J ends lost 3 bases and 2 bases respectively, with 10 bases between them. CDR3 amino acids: CASSFQGDNTEAFF. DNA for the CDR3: TGTGCCAGCAGCTTTCAGGGAGACAACACTGAAGCTTTCTTT.

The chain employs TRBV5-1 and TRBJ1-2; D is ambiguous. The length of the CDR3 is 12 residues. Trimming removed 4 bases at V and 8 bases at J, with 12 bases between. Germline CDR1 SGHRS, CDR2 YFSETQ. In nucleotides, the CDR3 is TGCGCCAGCAGCGGTACCAATGAAGGCTACACCTTC. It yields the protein CASSGTNEGYTF.

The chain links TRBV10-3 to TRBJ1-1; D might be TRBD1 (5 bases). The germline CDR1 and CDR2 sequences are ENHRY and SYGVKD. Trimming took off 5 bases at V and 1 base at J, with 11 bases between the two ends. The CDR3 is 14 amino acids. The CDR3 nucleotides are TGTGCCATCAGTAACATCAGGGCGAACACTGAAGCTTTCTTT. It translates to CAISNIRANTEAFF.

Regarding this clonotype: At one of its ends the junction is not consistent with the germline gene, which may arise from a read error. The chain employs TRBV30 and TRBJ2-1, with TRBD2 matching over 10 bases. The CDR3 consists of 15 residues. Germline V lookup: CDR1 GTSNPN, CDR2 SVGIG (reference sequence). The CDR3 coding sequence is TGTGCCTGGAGGGGTAAAGCGGGGGGGTACAATGAGCGGTTCTTC. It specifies CAWRGKAGGYNERFF.

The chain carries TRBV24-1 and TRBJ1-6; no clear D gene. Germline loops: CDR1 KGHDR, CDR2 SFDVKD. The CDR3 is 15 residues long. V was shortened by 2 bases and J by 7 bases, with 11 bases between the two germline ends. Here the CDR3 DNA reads TGTGCCACCAGTGATTCGACTCCGGCGAATTCACCCCTCCACTTT. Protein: CATSDSTPANSPLHF.

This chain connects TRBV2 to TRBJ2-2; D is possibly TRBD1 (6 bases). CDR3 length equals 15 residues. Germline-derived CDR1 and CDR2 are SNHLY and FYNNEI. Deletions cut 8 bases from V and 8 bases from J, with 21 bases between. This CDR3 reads CASYPITGLGGELFF. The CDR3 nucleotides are TGTGCCAGCTATCCAATAACAGGGCTGGGGGGGGAGCTGTTTTTT.

The CDR3 is CASSLSPTGAGELFF. CDR3 in DNA: TGTGCCAGCAGCTTGTCCCCCACGGGGGCCGGGGAGCTGTTTTTT. This chain connects TRBV11-2 to TRBJ2-2; tentative D call: TRBD2 (6 bases). This CDR3 comprises 15 residues. Germline CDR1 reads SGHAT; CDR2 reads FQNNGV. Between the trimmed V and J ends, which lost 3 bases and 6 bases, there was a span of 14 bases.

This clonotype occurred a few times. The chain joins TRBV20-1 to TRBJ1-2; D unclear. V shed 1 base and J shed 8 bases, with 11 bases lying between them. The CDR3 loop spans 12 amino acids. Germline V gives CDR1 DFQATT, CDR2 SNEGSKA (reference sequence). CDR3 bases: TGCAGTGCTAGAGGGCGAGTGTGGGGCTACACCTTC. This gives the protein CSARGRVWGYTF.

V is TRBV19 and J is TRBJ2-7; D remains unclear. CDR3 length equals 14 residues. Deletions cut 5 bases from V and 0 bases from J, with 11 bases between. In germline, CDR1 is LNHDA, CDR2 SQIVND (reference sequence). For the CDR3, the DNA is TGTGCCAGTAGTTTAACAAGGCACTCCTACGAGCAGTACTTC. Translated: CASSLTRHSYEQYF.

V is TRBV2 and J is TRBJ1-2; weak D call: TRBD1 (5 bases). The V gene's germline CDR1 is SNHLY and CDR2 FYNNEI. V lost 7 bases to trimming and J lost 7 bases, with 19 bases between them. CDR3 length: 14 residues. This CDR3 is CASILETAKGGYTF. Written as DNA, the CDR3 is TGTGCCAGCATCCTGGAGACAGCAAAGGGTGGCTACACCTTC.

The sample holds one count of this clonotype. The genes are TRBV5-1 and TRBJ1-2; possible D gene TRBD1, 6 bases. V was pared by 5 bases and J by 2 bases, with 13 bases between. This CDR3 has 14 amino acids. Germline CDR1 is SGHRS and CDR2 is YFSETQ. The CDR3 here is CASRQGPWNYGYTF. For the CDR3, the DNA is TGCGCCAGCAGACAGGGTCCGTGGAACTATGGCTACACCTTC.